This T cell receptor (beta chain) emerged from a study of T cells after posttransplantation cyclophosphamide. Whole-study results and caveats: Later blood repertoires were often dominated by clones from the donor CD8+ memory compartment. Recipient CMV seropositivity and CMV reactivation strongly tracked TRB clonality.

The repertoire was sequenced with immunoSEQ multiplex PCR; TCRdb's copy has only in-frame clones and lacks some. There are just over 5,500 clones in the sample, none observed a single time. Treatment was busulfan-fludarabine conditioning, a marrow graft, and cyclophosphamide on days +3 and +4. In its sample, this clone ranks as large. Its antigen is still unknown. The germline CDR1 and CDR2 sequences are SGDLS and YYNGEE. CDR3 length: 15 amino acids. V dropped 0 bases and J dropped 4 bases, with 11 bases sitting between them. The V gene is TRBV9, the J gene TRBJ2-1, with D tentatively TRBD2 (6 bases). This receptor was obtained from a male patient aged 60 to 75 who received an allogeneic stem cell transplant from a related donor, was CMV-positive, and had no GVHD. Part of the T cells may come from the graft donor. The source material was PBMCs, sampled after allogeneic stem cell transplant with posttransplant cyclophosphamide. The CDR3: CASSVEEGLYNEQFF. CDR3 sequence (DNA): TGTGCCAGCAGCGTAGAGGAGGGGCTATACAATGAGCAGTTCTTC.